One sample yielded the 32 T cell receptor beta chains listed below, sequenced in a study of CD8 T cells in ankylosing spondylitis listed by TCRdb under 2017. The library was built by means of 5' RACE. Sequenced using an Illumina HiSeq 2500. The public reads were quality trimmed at Q25 with fastp and then assembled into clones with MiXCR by TCRdb, keeping productive beta chains. Each CDR3 protein appears once, grouped with its most common genes and DNA. Across this sample there are a few hundred thousand distinct CDR3 sequences, with roughly a quarter seen only once. Of the sample, roughly 0.67% is held by the ten largest clones. Sequencing was performed on blood, either unsorted or a sorted T cell fraction (not recorded which). These receptors were taken from a male donor with ankylosing spondylitis or in good health (not recorded which).

This clonotype was counted many times. The chain has TRBV20-1 and TRBJ2-7, with unresolved D. This CDR3 region has 15 residues. Trimming cost V 0 bases and J 3 bases, with 15 bases left between them. The germline V gene encodes CDR1 DFQATT and CDR2 SNEGSKA (reference sequence). CDR3 bases: TGCAGTGCTAGAGATGGGTACCGGAAAAGCTACGAGCAGTACTTC. This encodes CSARDGYRKSYEQYF.

V and J are TRBV30 and TRBJ2-7; D might be TRBD2 (7 bases). Trimming removed 2 bases from V and 4 bases from J, with 12 bases in between. The CDR3 is 13 residues long. Germline CDR1 GTSNPN, CDR2 SVGIG (reference sequence). The CDR3 spells CAWSLGGGYEQYF. DNA of the CDR3: TGTGCCTGGAGTTTGGGAGGGGGTTACGAGCAGTACTTC. Full variable domain (missing parts from reference TRBV30 and TRBJ2-7): SQTIHQWPATLVQPVGSPLSLECTVEGTSNPNLYWYRQAAGRGLQLLFYSVGIGQISSEVPQNLSASRPQDRQFILSSKKLLLSDSGFYLCAWSLGGGYEQYFGPGTRLTVT.

This clonotype was observed a handful of times. The chain joins TRBV20-1 to TRBJ1-2, with TRBD1 as a possible D gene (6 bases). With 3 bases removed from V and 8 bases from J, the gap between germline ends came to 16 bases. This CDR3 contains 13 residues. CDR1 and CDR2 (germline): DFQATT, SNEGSKA (reference sequence). CDR3 nucleotides: TGCAGTGCTAGGGAGGACAGACTCGACGGCTACACCTTC. Its translation is CSAREDRLDGYTF.

This clonotype was detected ten times or more. The rearrangement uses TRBV7-2 and TRBJ1-1, with unresolved D. Per the germline V gene, CDR1 is SGHTA and CDR2 is FQGNSA. CDR3 length equals 15 residues. Deletions cut 7 bases from V and 0 bases from J, with 15 bases between. The CDR3 reads CASIRNGVMNTEAFF. The CDR3 nucleotides are TGTGCCAGCATCCGGAACGGGGTAATGAACACTGAAGCTTTCTTT.

This clonotype was observed many times. The chain recombines TRBV20-1 with TRBJ2-3; the D is unclear. Germline CDR1 is DFQATT and CDR2 is SNEGSKA (reference sequence). V shed 6 bases and J shed 0 bases, with 7 bases lying between them. The CDR3 runs 12 residues. CDR3 nucleotides: TGCAGTGCCATAGACAGCACAGATACGCAGTATTTT. Protein sequence: CSAIDSTDTQYF.

The gene calls are TRBV6-5 and TRBJ1-6, with D perhaps matching TRBD1 (5 bases). In germline, CDR1 is MNHEY, CDR2 SVGAGI. Trimming left V 0 bases short and J 8 bases short, with 14 bases between. The CDR3 has 16 residues. The CDR3 sequence is CASSYSGRAGDSPLHF. Here the CDR3 DNA reads TGTGCCAGCAGTTACTCGGGCAGGGCGGGGGATTCACCCCTCCACTTT.

V usage is TRBV29-1 and J usage is TRBJ2-7; D is perhaps TRBD1 or TRBD2 (5 bases each). Trimming pared 7 bases from V and 6 bases from J, leaving 13 bases between. CDR3 length equals 11 residues. Per germline, CDR1 SQVTM and CDR2 ANQGSEA. The CDR3 protein is CSAEDGGEQYF. CDR3 DNA sequence: TGCAGCGCCGAGGATGGGGGCGAGCAGTACTTC.

V usage is TRBV6-1 and J usage is TRBJ2-2; D is undetermined. Trimming took off 8 bases at V and 4 bases at J, with 11 bases between the two ends. Germline V CDR1 and CDR2: MNHNS, SASEGT. CDR3 size: 13 residues. The CDR3 sequence: CASSLETTGELFF. CDR3 nucleotides: TGTGCCAGCTCTCTAGAGACCACCGGGGAGCTGTTTTTT.

This chain joins TRBV28 and TRBJ2-1; perhaps TRBD2 as D (6 bases). Trimming left V 6 bases short and J 3 bases short, with 15 bases between. Germline-derived CDR1 and CDR2 are MDHEN and SYDVKM. This CDR3 comprises 15 residues. CDR3 region: CASSGTGGVYNEQFF. The CDR3 region has the DNA TGTGCCAGCAGCGGGACCGGGGGAGTCTACAATGAGCAGTTCTTC.

This clonotype was counted only a few times. V is TRBV7-9 and J is TRBJ2-3; D ambiguous. V lost 1 base, J lost 6 bases, and 5 bases lay in between. Germline assignment: CDR1 SEHNR and CDR2 FQNEAQ (reference sequence). The length of the CDR3 is 12 residues. Written as DNA, the CDR3 is TGTGCCAGCAGCTTAGATGGCGATACGCAGTATTTT. It codes for CASSLDGDTQYF.

J is TRBJ2-3 and V is TRBV20-1, with 7 bases identical to TRBD1. This CDR3 is 13 amino acids long. CDR1 and CDR2 from the germline V gene are DFQATT and SNEGSKA (reference sequence). CDR3 sequence (DNA): TGCAGCATAACGACAGGGAAAGGAGATACGCAGTATTTT. Residues: CSITTGKGDTQYF.

This clonotype was seen a handful of times. The chain recombines TRBV20-1 with TRBJ2-7; the D is unclear. The ends were cut back, 0 bases at V and 0 bases at J, with 9 bases in the middle. The CDR3 is made up of 14 amino acids. Germline V gives CDR1 DFQATT, CDR2 SNEGSKA (reference sequence). The CDR3 DNA sequence: TGCAGTGCTAGAGAGAGTCCGAGCTCCTACGAGCAGTACTTC. Translation gives CSARESPSSYEQYF.

The rearrangement joins TRBV7-6 to TRBJ2-1; TRBD1 might be the D (5 bases). Germline CDR1 SGHVS, CDR2 FNYEAQ. Trimming removed 5 bases from V and 0 bases from J, with 14 bases in between. The CDR3 totals 16 residues. CDR3 sequence (DNA): TGTGCCAGCAGCAATACGGGCACAGGCTCCTACAATGAGCAGTTCTTC. It codes for CASSNTGTGSYNEQFF.

The V gene is TRBV20-1, the J gene TRBJ2-7; 14 bases are a match to TRBD2. The CDR3 has 14 amino acids. V gave up 3 bases and J gave up 7 bases; unmatched junction bases: 5. The germline gives CDR1 DFQATT, CDR2 SNEGSKA (reference sequence). The CDR3 bases are TGCAGTGCTAGGACTAGCGGGGGGGCCGAAGAGCAGTACTTC. Its protein is CSARTSGGAEEQYF.

The J gene is TRBJ2-2, the V gene TRBV29-1, with TRBD2 matching 14 bases. Germline V lookup: CDR1 SQVTM, CDR2 ANQGSEA. V shed 3 bases, J shed 3 bases, and the junction held 3 bases outside the gene matches. The CDR3 spans 16 residues. CDR3 DNA: TGCAGCGTTGAGAAGGGACTAGCGGGGGACACCGGGGAGCTGTTTTTT. Its protein is CSVEKGLAGDTGELFF.

This clonotype turned up a few times. The chain links TRBV18 to TRBJ1-2; 12 bases align to TRBD1. Germline CDR1 reads KGHSH; CDR2 reads LQKENI. This CDR3 spans 16 amino acids. With 1 base clipped from V and 8 bases from J, the junction kept 8 bases outside the gene matches. The CDR3 bases are TGTGCCAGCTCACCACAGAGTGGGACAGGGGGCGACGGCTACACCTTC. Translation: CASSPQSGTGGDGYTF.

The J gene is TRBJ2-7, the V gene TRBV12-3 or TRBV12-4, with D uncertain. Trimming left V 2 bases short and J 6 bases short, with 17 bases between. The CDR3 consists of 15 residues. The CDR3 nucleotides are TGTGCCAGCAGTTTAACTCGAGGAGTTAGAGGCGAGCAGTACTTC. This gives the protein CASSLTRGVRGEQYF.

The V call is TRBV6-2 or TRBV6-3, the J call TRBJ2-1; 10 bases map to TRBD2. Looked up from germline, CDR1 is MNHEY and CDR2 is SVGEGT. V dropped 4 bases and J dropped 4; count of bases not matched to a gene: 4. CDR3 length: 15 amino acids. The CDR3 loop is CASSSILAGYNEQFF. The CDR3, as DNA: TGTGCCAGCAGTTCCATACTAGCGGGGTACAATGAGCAGTTCTTC.

This clonotype was seen ten or more times. This rearrangement joins TRBV29-1 to TRBJ1-2; tentatively, D is TRBD1 (6 bases). Between the trimmed V and J ends, which lost 6 bases and 7 bases, there was a span of 15 bases. Germline CDR1 and CDR2: SQVTM and ANQGSEA. This CDR3 contains 12 residues. The CDR3 bases are TGCAGCGTGGGGGGCCAGGGAGGTGGCTACACCTTC. This translates into CSVGGQGGGYTF.

This chain links TRBV6-1 with TRBJ2-7; D ambiguous. Trimming removed 2 bases from V and 5 bases from J, with 16 bases in between. The CDR3 spans 15 residues. CDR1 and CDR2 from the germline V gene are MNHNS and SASEGT. CDR3 sequence: CASSETRLTTDEQYF. Here the CDR3 DNA reads TGTGCCAGCAGTGAAACGCGACTCACCACGGACGAGCAGTACTTC.

This rearrangement joins TRBV6-5 to TRBJ1-2; TRBD1 matches 12 bases. The CDR3 spans 15 residues. V gave up 3 bases and J gave up 3 bases; unmatched junction bases: 2. The germline CDR1 and CDR2 sequences are MNHEY and SVGAGI. Here the CDR3 DNA reads TGTGCCAGCAGTTATGGGGACAGGGGGCACTATGGCTACACCTTC. Protein product: CASSYGDRGHYGYTF.

Remarks on this clonotype: No conserved phenylalanine or tryptophan is present at the end of the CDR3, so a read error is the likely explanation. The V call is TRBV12-3 or TRBV12-4, the J call TRBJ1-1; D perhaps matches TRBD1 (5 bases). V was cut by 6 bases and J by 1 base, with 12 bases left in between. The CDR3 spans 14 residues. Written as DNA, the CDR3 is TGTGCCAGCAGAGTGGGACTTTCGAACACTGAAGCTTTCTCT. Protein: CASRVGLSNTEAFS.

This clonotype was counted between two and nine times. The rearrangement uses TRBV29-1 and TRBJ1-1, with TRBD1 as a possible D gene (6 bases). The V end lost 0 bases, the J end lost 1 base, and 12 bases lay between the germline ends. The germline V gene encodes CDR1 SQVTM and CDR2 ANQGSEA. The CDR3 extends over 15 amino acids. CDR3 sequence reads: CSVEDLGTPNTEAFF. The CDR3 DNA is TGCAGCGTTGAAGATCTGGGGACACCGAACACTGAAGCTTTCTTT.

This clonotype appeared many times. The chain joins TRBV12-3 or TRBV12-4 to TRBJ2-1; perhaps D is TRBD1 or TRBD2 (5 bases each). The CDR3 consists of 13 residues. V lost 5 bases and J 12 bases, leaving 17 bases between the germline ends. The CDR3 nucleotides are TGTGCCAGCAGTCCACGGGACCCGCCAGGGCAGTTCTTC. Protein: CASSPRDPPGQFF.

Many counts were recorded for this clonotype. The chain couples TRBV6-1 to TRBJ2-3; TRBD2 aligns across 9 bases. CDR3 length: 13 amino acids. The germline V gene encodes CDR1 MNHNS and CDR2 SASEGT. With V trimmed by 7 bases and J by 7 bases, 6 bases remained unmatched. CDR3 in DNA: TGTGCCAGCAAGGCGGGGGGGCCCTATACGCAGTATTTT. Its translation: CASKAGGPYTQYF.

V is TRBV20-1 and J is TRBJ1-1, with D unresolved. V was trimmed by 3 bases and J by 5 bases, leaving 10 bases between them. Germline-derived CDR1 and CDR2 are DFQATT and SNEGSKA (reference sequence). The CDR3 totals 12 residues. As DNA, the CDR3 is TGCAGTGCTAGCATGGGGAAGACTGAAGCTTTCTTT. This encodes CSASMGKTEAFF.

The chain uses TRBV10-3 and TRBJ1-6; 8 positions agree with TRBD1. V lost 6 bases and J lost 8; bases outside the gene matches: 6. There are 14 residues in the CDR3. Germline V lookup: CDR1 ENHRY, CDR2 SYGVKD. This CDR3 reads CAISFDRGDSPLHF. DNA for the CDR3: TGTGCCATCAGCTTCGACAGGGGAGATTCACCCCTCCACTTT.

This clonotype has just a few counts. The chain is built from TRBV6-1 and TRBJ2-3; the D call may be TRBD1 or TRBD2 (6 bases each). Looked up from germline, CDR1 is MNHNS and CDR2 is SASEGT. The CDR3 consists of 13 residues. V lost 6 bases and J 10 bases, leaving 17 bases between the germline ends. The CDR3 DNA reads as TGTGCCAGCAGCCAACCTGGAGGGGGAGCGCAGTATTTT. Translation gives CASSQPGGGAQYF.

This clonotype was counted at least ten times. The chain is built from TRBV10-3 and TRBJ2-5; D is ambiguous. The CDR3 totals 13 residues. The germline V gene encodes CDR1 ENHRY and CDR2 SYGVKD. V lost 2 bases to trimming and J lost 5 bases, with 9 bases between them. As DNA, the CDR3 is TGTGCCATCAGTGAGCAAGGGAAGGAGACCCAGTACTTC. Amino acid sequence: CAISEQGKETQYF.

The V call is TRBV5-1, the J call TRBJ2-2; the D gene is possibly TRBD1 (6 bases). The CDR3 is made up of 18 amino acids. Germline V lookup: CDR1 SGHRS, CDR2 YFSETQ. Trimming stripped 2 bases from V and 4 bases from J, with 21 bases between. This CDR3 reads CASSLRPRGSGITGELFF. The CDR3 bases are TGCGCCAGCAGCTTAAGACCAAGGGGGTCCGGGATCACCGGGGAGCTGTTTTTT. The full variable domain, its missing parts supplied by reference TRBV5-1 and TRBJ2-2, is KAGVTQTPRYLIKTRGQQVTLSCSPISGHRSVSWYQQTPGQGLQFLFEYFSETQRNKGNFPGRFSGRQFSNSRSEMNVSTLELGDSALYLCASSLRPRGSGITGELFFGEGSRLTVL.

V gene TRBV10-3 combines with J gene TRBJ2-7; weak D call: TRBD1 (6 bases). The CDR3 sequence is 15 residues long. Per the germline V gene, CDR1 is ENHRY and CDR2 is SYGVKD. Deletions cut 2 bases from V and 2 bases from J, with 13 bases between. The CDR3 protein is CAISELRQVTYEQYF. Written as DNA, the CDR3 is TGTGCCATCAGTGAGCTCAGACAGGTCACCTACGAGCAGTACTTC.

The table lists this clonotype with many counts. This chain connects TRBV20-1 to TRBJ2-1; 14 bases agree with TRBD2. With 2 bases clipped from V and 0 bases from J, the junction kept 12 bases outside the gene matches. From germline, CDR1 is DFQATT and CDR2 SNEGSKA (reference sequence). CDR3 size: 20 residues. CDR3 sequence reads: CSARPQGRLAGGSSYNEQFF. The DNA of the CDR3 is TGCAGTGCTAGACCGCAGGGGAGACTAGCGGGGGGGTCCTCCTACAATGAGCAGTTCTTC.